This TCR beta chain was profiled in a study of immune evolution from preneoplasia to lung adenocarcinoma. About the research overall: HLA loss of heterozygosity: around 6.5% AIS, about 15% MIA, 30% to 35% ADC, none AAH. Study findings and constraints: Top clone frequencies peaked in normal lung, apparently declining through invasive adenocarcinoma. Clonality was highest in normal lung, lower in later-stage lesions apparently.

Concerning this clone: Its target is unknown.

Produced via immunoSEQ multiplex PCR; TCRdb's table is partial and in-frame only. The sample has 7,000 to 9,000 clones, approximately 80% seen once; the top ten hold about 2.9%. V was pared by 0 bases and J by 6 bases, with 12 bases between. Per the germline V gene, CDR1 is SGHNT and CDR2 is YYREEE (reference sequence). This CDR3 contains 14 residues. H&E slides confirmed each diagnosis, reviewed by two pathologists independently. This rearrangement joins TRBV5-4 to TRBJ1-2; TRBD1 is a possible D gene (5 bases). The receptor's source is a person aged 70 to 80 with lung adenocarcinoma. The specimen sequenced was FFPE minimally invasive lung adenocarcinoma tissue. The CDR3 reads CASSLEGAIHGYTF. The CDR3 nucleotides read TGTGCCAGCAGCTTGGAAGGGGCAATCCATGGCTACACCTTC.